These 8 T cell receptor beta chains were all obtained from the same sample, sequenced in a study of T cells in women clearing cervical HPV infection. Assay: immunoSEQ multiplex PCR; the TCRdb copy retains only in-frame clones and omits some. Its clone listing holds fewer than 10,000 clones. The sample comprised blood buffy coat. These receptors were obtained from a woman between 18 and 69 years old with a cervical HPV16 infection that either progressed to CIN3+ or cleared (not recorded which).

As regards this clone: The read ends 3 residues before the CDR3 terminus; that terminus is restored from the germline J gene. The gene calls are TRBV20-1 and TRBJ1-5; no reliable D call. The CDR3 loop spans 13 amino acids. Germline loops: CDR1 DFQATT, CDR2 SNEGSKA (reference sequence). CDR3 DNA (partial): TGCAGTGCTAGCGCCTCTCAAACCGGTCCC. Translation: CSASASQTGP. The entire CDR3 protein is CSASASQTGPQHF.

With regard to this clone: The missing CDR3 end, 3 residues past where the read stops, is filled in from the germline J gene. The chain links TRBV7-9 to TRBJ1-2, with a possible D match to TRBD1 (6 bases). The CDR3 is 12 residues long. CDR1 is SEHNR, CDR2 FQNEAQ, per germline (reference sequence). CDR3 loop: CASSSDSYDYTF. The CDR3 DNA, read in part, is TGTGCCAGCAGCTCGGACAGCTACGAC.

With respect to this clone: With the read ending 3 residues before the CDR3 end, the germline J gene is used to fill in that end. This sequence joins TRBV5-6 and TRBJ2-2, with D perhaps matching TRBD1 (6 bases). CDR3 length equals 14 residues. Looked up from germline, CDR1 is SGHDT and CDR2 is YYEEEE. The sequenced CDR3 bases are TGTGCCAGCAGCTTAGTAACAGGGTCGGCACCG. Protein: CASSLVTGSAP. The entire CDR3 protein reads CASSLVTGSAPLFF.

Turning to this clone: From the germline J gene comes the end of the CDR3, since the read stops 3 residues before it. The chain uses TRBV10-2 and TRBJ1-6, with 9 nucleotides matching TRBD1. The CDR3 has 13 residues. The V segment lost 8 bases and the J segment 11 bases; nucleotides outside the gene matches: 7. Germline lookup yields CDR1 WSHSY and CDR2 SAAADI. The covered CDR3 bases are TGCGCCAGCCGGGGACAGGGAACTACACCC. Residues: CASRGQGTTP. The whole CDR3 sequence is CASRGQGTTPLHF.

Remarks on this clone: The CDR3 end lies 3 residues beyond the end of the read and is filled in from the germline J gene. The chain uses TRBV20-1 and TRBJ2-4, with a weak D call TRBD1 (6 bases). Germline lookup yields CDR1 DFQATT and CDR2 SNEGSKA (reference sequence). CDR3 size: 12 residues. CDR3 loop: CSAETGRETQYF. The covered CDR3 bases are TGCAGTGCCGAGACAGGACGAGAGACT.

Note on this clone: The sequenced fragment ends 3 residues before the CDR3 boundary, so the rest is inferred from the germline J gene. This chain links TRBV19 with TRBJ1-2; D might be TRBD1 (5 bases). Germline values: CDR1 LNHDA, CDR2 SQIVND (reference sequence). CDR3 size: 13 residues. The CDR3 protein is CASSIGQGGGYTF. Incomplete CDR3 DNA: TGTGCCAGTAGTATAGGTCAGGGAGGCGGC.

On this clone itself: From the germline J gene comes the end of the CDR3, since the read stops 3 residues before it. The V gene is TRBV9, the J gene TRBJ1-3, with D possibly TRBD1 on 5 matching bases. The CDR3 is 17 residues long. The V gene lost 2 bases and the J gene lost 5 bases, with 20 bases spanning the gap. Germline loops: CDR1 SGDLS, CDR2 YYNGEE. CDR3 region: CASSVDPSQGVRNTIYF. CDR3 DNA (partial): TGTGCCAGCAGCGTTGATCCTTCTCAGGGAGTTAGAAACACC.

CDR3 DNA, as far as it was read: TGTGCCAGCAGCTTTAGCATTGGGGGGGAAAAG. Its translation: CASSFSIGGEK. The entire CDR3 protein is CASSFSIGGEKLFF. The J gene is TRBJ2-2, the V gene TRBV7-6; 7 positions agree with TRBD2. Read data end 3 residues before the CDR3 end; the end is taken from the germline J gene. This CDR3 comprises 14 residues. Germline values: CDR1 SGHVS, CDR2 FNYEAQ.